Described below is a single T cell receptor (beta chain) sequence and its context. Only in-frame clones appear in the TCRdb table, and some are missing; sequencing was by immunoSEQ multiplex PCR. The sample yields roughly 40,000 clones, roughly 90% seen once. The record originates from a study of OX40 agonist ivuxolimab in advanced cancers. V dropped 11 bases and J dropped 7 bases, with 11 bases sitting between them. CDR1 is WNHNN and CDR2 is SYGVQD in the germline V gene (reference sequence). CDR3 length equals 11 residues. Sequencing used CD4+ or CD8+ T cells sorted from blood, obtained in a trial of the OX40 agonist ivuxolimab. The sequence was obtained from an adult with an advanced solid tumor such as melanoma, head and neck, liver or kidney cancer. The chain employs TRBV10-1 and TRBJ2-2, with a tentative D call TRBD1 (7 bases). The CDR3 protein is CAGGGNGELFF. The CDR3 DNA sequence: TGCGCCGGAGGGGGCAACGGGGAGCTGTTTTTT.